These T cell receptor beta chains were read from a single sample in a study of blood T cell dynamics during melanoma immunotherapy. Method: immunoSEQ multiplex PCR; TCRdb's copy keeps in-frame clones and lacks some. Of roughly 11,000 clones listed, 75% to 90% are singletons. This specimen was blood, taken from a patient treated with checkpoint blockade. These receptors originate from a human donor with melanoma. The CDR3 runs from the conserved cysteine through the conserved F or W. Each record gives: V gene, clone size, J gene, CDR3 protein. Clone size is stated in some rows and not others, as once, few, many or a class when expanded.

V: TRBV5-1
size: .
J: TRBJ1-6
CDR3: CASSPGTSRSSYNSPLHF

V: TRBV11-2
size: .
J: TRBJ2-1
CDR3: CASSLDLGPNEQFF

V: TRBV10-3
size: few
J: TRBJ2-2
CDR3: CAIRAGQGASGELFF

V: TRBV7-9
size: .
J: TRBJ1-1
CDR3: CASSMEVNTEAFF

V: TRBV11-3
size: .
J: TRBJ2-1
CDR3: CASSLERGPYNEQFF

V: TRBV6-5
size: .
J: TRBJ2-6
CDR3: CASSWVSSGANVLTF

V: TRBV27
size: once
J: TRBJ2-5
CDR3: CASSLYAGDRVDQETQYF

V: TRBV29-1
size: .
J: TRBJ1-2
CDR3: CSVMGQGDYGYTF

V: TRBV14
size: .
J: TRBJ1-2
CDR3: CASSQKRTTGATSNYGYTF

V: TRBV11-1
size: few
J: TRBJ2-3
CDR3: CASSFKLAGVTDTQYF

V: TRBV29-1
size: once
J: TRBJ1-2
CDR3: CSVSGQGNYGYTF

V: TRBV30
size: few
J: TRBJ2-1
CDR3: CAWRLAGGNEQFF

V: TRBV6-1
size: .
J: TRBJ1-3
CDR3: CASSRDSSGNTIYF

V: TRBV19
size: .
J: .
CDR3: CASSIGTGGYEQYF

V: TRBV6-1
size: .
J: TRBJ1-5
CDR3: CASSSRGLGQPQHF

V: TRBV4-3
size: .
J: TRBJ1-2
CDR3: CASSQDTGQTYGYTF

V: TRBV7-8
size: .
J: TRBJ2-1
CDR3: CASSFHPGTSASYNEQFF

V: TRBV5-4
size: .
J: TRBJ2-1
CDR3: CASSPAQAGGYNEQFF

V: TRBV6-6
size: once
J: TRBJ2-5
CDR3: CASSYGETQYF

V: TRBV19
size: .
J: TRBJ1-5
CDR3: CASSRGGEGNQPQHF

V: TRBV7-3
size: .
J: TRBJ2-3
CDR3: CASSARTGSADTQYF

V: TRBV5-8
size: .
J: TRBJ1-1
CDR3: CASSIGQAYTEAFF

V: TRBV29-1
size: .
J: TRBJ2-2
CDR3: CSVEGVSAHTGELFF

V: TRBV5-1
size: .
J: TRBJ2-7
CDR3: CASSFPGPTSYEQYF

V: TRBV18
size: .
J: TRBJ2-4
CDR3: CASSPPRTGAAKNIQYF

V: TRBV5-5
size: .
J: TRBJ1-6
CDR3: CASSQGQGNSPLHF

V: TRBV5-1
size: .
J: TRBJ1-1
CDR3: CASSPRAGNTEAFF

V: TRBV29-1
size: few
J: TRBJ1-2
CDR3: CSVDREEVGYTF

V: TRBV11-2
size: .
J: TRBJ2-3
CDR3: CASSLGWDGLQYF

V: TRBV28
size: once
J: TRBJ1-1
CDR3: CASSLFGQANRVNTEAFF

V: TRBV28
size: .
J: TRBJ1-6
CDR3: CASSDTGQGSYSPLHF

V: TRBV20-1
size: .
J: TRBJ1-2
CDR3: CSARDEEGYTF

V: TRBV4-2
size: .
J: TRBJ1-6
CDR3: CASSQEGPGNRNSPLHF

V: TRBV7-2
size: .
J: TRBJ2-1
CDR3: CASSFSGGANEQFF

V: TRBV15
size: .
J: TRBJ1-5
CDR3: CATSRDGQVNQPQHF

V: TRBV4-2
size: .
J: TRBJ2-3
CDR3: CASSQVGRSTDTQYF

V: TRBV10-1
size: few
J: TRBJ1-6
CDR3: CASSDNNSPLHF

V: TRBV6-1
size: once
J: TRBJ2-5
CDR3: CASSEDRQMETQYF

V: TRBV7-2
size: .
J: TRBJ1-5
CDR3: CASSLGDTAGQPQHF

V: TRBV7-3
size: few
J: TRBJ1-1
CDR3: CASSDGLNTEAFF

V: TRBV11-2
size: .
J: TRBJ2-3
CDR3: CASSPRASGMTDTQYF

V: TRBV7-9
size: .
J: TRBJ2-2
CDR3: CASSRGTSGGPNTGELFF

V: TRBV10-2
size: .
J: TRBJ2-3
CDR3: CASLRGGRITDTQYF

V: TRBV28
size: once
J: TRBJ1-2
CDR3: CASSQRGYGYTF

V: TRBV10-3
size: .
J: TRBJ2-7
CDR3: CAILSQGSYEQYF

V: TRBV7-6
size: .
J: TRBJ2-2
CDR3: CASSLFYPSGTGELFF

V: TRBV6-6
size: .
J: TRBJ1-5
CDR3: CASRRAYQPQHF

V: TRBV29-1
size: .
J: TRBJ2-1
CDR3: CSVVRLTYNEQFF